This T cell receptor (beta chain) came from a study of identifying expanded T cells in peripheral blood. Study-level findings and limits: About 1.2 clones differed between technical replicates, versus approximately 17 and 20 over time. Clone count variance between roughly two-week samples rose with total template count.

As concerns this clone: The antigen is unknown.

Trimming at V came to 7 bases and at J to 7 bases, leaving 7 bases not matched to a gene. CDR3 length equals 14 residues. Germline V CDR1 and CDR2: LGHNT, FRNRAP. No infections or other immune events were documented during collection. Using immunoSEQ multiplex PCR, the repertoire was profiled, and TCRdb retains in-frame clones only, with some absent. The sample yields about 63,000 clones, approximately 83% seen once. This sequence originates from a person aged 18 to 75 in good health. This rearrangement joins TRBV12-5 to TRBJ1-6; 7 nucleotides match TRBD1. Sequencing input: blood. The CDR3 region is CASASEGANSPLHF. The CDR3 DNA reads TGTGCTAGTGCCTCGGAGGGGGCCAATTCACCCCTCCACTTT.